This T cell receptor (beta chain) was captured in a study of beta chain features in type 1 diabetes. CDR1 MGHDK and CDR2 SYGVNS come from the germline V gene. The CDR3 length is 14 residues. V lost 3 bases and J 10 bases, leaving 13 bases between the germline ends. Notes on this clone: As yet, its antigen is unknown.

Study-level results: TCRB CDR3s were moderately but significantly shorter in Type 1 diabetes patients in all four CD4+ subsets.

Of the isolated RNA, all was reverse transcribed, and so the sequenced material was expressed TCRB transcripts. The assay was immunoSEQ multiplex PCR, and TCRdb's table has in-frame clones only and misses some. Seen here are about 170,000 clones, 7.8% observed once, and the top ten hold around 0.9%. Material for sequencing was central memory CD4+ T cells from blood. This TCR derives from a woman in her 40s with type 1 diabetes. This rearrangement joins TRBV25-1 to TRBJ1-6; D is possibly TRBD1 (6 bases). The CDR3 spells CASSDDRSRSPLHF. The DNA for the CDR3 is TGTGCCAGCAGTGACGACAGGTCGCGGTCACCCCTCCACTTT.